This T cell receptor beta chain appears in the sequencing data of a study of Graves' ophthalmopathy and Graves' hyperthyroidism (dated by TCRdb to the late 2010s). Background on the whole study: Peripheral blood was collected before any treatment was given, at the time of initial diagnosis. The study used signatures of the TCR beta repertoire to tell Graves' ophthalmopathy apart from Graves' hyperthyroidism and to predict which patients would progress to ophthalmopathy. In total, approximately 130 blood samples were TCR-sequenced: 43 ophthalmopathy, roughly 80 hyperthyroidism and around 17 hyperthyroidism-to-ophthalmopathy patients. A discovery set of more than 90 patients (43 ophthalmopathy, about 55 stable hyperthyroidism) was enrolled to explore V-J signatures distinguishing ophthalmopathy from hyperthyroidism. An independent validation cohort comprised around 20 hyperthyroidism patients and about 16 patients who later progressed from hyperthyroidism to ophthalmopathy. T-cell repertoires of thyroid tissue and blood were compared in more than five hyperthyroidism patients. Following sample collection, hyperthyroidism patients were given methimazole at a starting dose of 30 mg daily, and ophthalmopathy patients were given high-dose intravenous methylprednisolone. General findings and caveats noted by the study authors: Most expanded thyroid clonotypes with frequency above 0.001 were also detected in blood, suggesting blood repertoires may reflect the thyroid immune response. Sample size was not statistically predetermined, and group allocation was not concealed from the investigators. The 13-signature model separated ophthalmopathy from stable hyperthyroidism with 85% to 90% sensitivity and about 84% specificity in cross-validation, and 80%/75% in the test set. In validation, the model predicted ophthalmopathy progression with over 60% sensitivity and 72.22% specificity; fewer than 15 predicted patients were CT-confirmed with GO in a median of around 6.5 months.

This clonotype has a count of ten or more. The specificity of this receptor is unknown. No base quality values were provided; no much bigger clone lies one nucleotide off. The germline V and J ends show losses of 5 bases and 4 bases respectively, and no gene match explains 10 bases of the junction. Via the germline V gene (reference sequence), CDR1 is MNHEY and CDR2 SMNVEV. From its cysteine to its phenylalanine, the CDR3 spans 15 amino acids. Only CDR3 DNA remains: 45 bases, in frame from the first base. TCR beta CDR3 regions were amplified from RNA transcripts for repertoire sequencing. The first round was an RT-PCR using HTBI primers with the Qiagen OneStep RT-PCR kit, and this first round was followed by a second-round multiplex PCR, then size selection and purification. Libraries were sequenced paired-end with 100 bp reads on an Illumina HiSeq2000. In the authors' own workflow: Reads were processed with SOAPnuke, discarding reads with adapters, uncalled bases, mean Phred below 15, or no exact constant-primer or identifier match. COPE v1.2.5 was used to merge high-quality paired reads. Each unique nucleotide sequence was treated as a clonotype, and MiTCR v1.1 was used to align the clonotypes to the IMGT TRB V, D and J references. The analysis was limited to V-J combinations with a frequency above 0.0001, which together covered 99.2% of repertoires. A TCR clonal expansion and chaos score per V-J combination was defined as the ratio of F50 clonal expansion to chaos observed in the TCRdist matrix. Welch's t-statistics and random forest were used to narrow the features down to approximately twelve V-J combinations, which were then fed into a naive Bayes classifier. The similarity between thyroid and blood repertoires was quantified using the Morisita-Horn index. The public reads were run again by TCRdb, first through fastp at Q25 and then through MiXCR, and only productive beta chains were kept. Rows are combined by CDR3 protein, so each entry shows the most common genes and DNA. Clone size and V and J calls follow TCRdb, not the original study. For this sample the table gives 300,000 or so distinct CDR3 sequences, of which roughly a sixth were detected only once. The ten largest account for 9% to 15% of the sample.

The ophthalmopathy patients had moderately to severely active disease, with a Clinical Activity Score of 3 or higher, a NOSPECS grade of 4 or higher, and a disease duration of less than 3 months. Patients were excluded if they had other autoimmune diseases, uncontrolled infections, pregnancy or lactation. Diagnosis was based on clinical symptoms, serum thyroxine, TRAb, thyroid ultrasound and orbital computed tomography. Using Ficoll-Paque density gradient centrifugation, PBMCs were isolated from 8.5 to 10 ml of fresh peripheral blood. Trizol reagent was used to extract the total RNA, and its quality was then checked on an Agilent 2100 Bioanalyzer.

Material for sequencing was peripheral blood. The rearranged segments are TRBV27 and TRBJ2-5, with 7 junctional bases fitting TRBD1. The source of this sequence is an adult man with Graves' ophthalmopathy. The CDR3 reads CASSPRTGIGETQYF. The DNA reads TGTGCCAGCAGTCCACGGACAGGCATCGGAGAGACCCAGTACTTC.